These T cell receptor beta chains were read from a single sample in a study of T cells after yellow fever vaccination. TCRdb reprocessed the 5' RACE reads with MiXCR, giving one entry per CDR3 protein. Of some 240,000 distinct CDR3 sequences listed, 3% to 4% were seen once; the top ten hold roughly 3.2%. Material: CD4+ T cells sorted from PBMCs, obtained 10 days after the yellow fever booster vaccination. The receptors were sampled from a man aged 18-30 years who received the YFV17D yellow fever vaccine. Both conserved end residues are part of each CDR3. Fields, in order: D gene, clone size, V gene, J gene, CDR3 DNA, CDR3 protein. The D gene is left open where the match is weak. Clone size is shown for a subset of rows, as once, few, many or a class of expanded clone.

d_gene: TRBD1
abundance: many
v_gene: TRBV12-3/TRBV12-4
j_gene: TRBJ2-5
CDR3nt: TGTGCCAGCAGTTTATTCGGGACAGCAGAAGAGACCCAGTACTTC
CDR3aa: CASSLFGTAEETQYF

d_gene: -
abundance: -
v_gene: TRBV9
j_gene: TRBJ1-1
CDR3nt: TGTGCCAGCAGCCCCCAAGGGGCCCCTGAAGCTTTCTTT
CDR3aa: CASSPQGAPEAFF

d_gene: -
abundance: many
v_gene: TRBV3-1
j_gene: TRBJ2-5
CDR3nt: TGTGCCAGCAGCCAACCTGGACTAGGGGGGACCCAGTACTTC
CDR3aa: CASSQPGLGGTQYF

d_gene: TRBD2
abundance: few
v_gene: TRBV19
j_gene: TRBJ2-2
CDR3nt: TGTGCCAGTAGCCCAACCGCGGGAGTCTTTGGGGAGCTGTTTTTT
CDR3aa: CASSPTAGVFGELFF

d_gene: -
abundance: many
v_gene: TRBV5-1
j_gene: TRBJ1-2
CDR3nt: TGCGCCAGCAGCTTGTACGGGGGCTCTAGCTATGGCTACACCTTC
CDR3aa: CASSLYGGSSYGYTF

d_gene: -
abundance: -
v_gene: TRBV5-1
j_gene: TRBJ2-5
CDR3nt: TGCGCCAGCCGGGAGCACCAAGAGACCCAGTACTTC
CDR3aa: CASREHQETQYF

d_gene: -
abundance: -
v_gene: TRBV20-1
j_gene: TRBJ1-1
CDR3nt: TGCAGTGCTAGAGGTGGCAGGGGAGGATACACTGAAGCTTTCTTT
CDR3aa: CSARGGRGGYTEAFF

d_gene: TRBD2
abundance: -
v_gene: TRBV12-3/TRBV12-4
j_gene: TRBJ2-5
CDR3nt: TGTGCCAGTGCTAGGAGCGGGGGGCCAGAGACCCAGTACTTC
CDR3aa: CASARSGGPETQYF

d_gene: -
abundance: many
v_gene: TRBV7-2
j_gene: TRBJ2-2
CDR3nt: TGTGCCAGCAGCTTAGATGTAGGGTACACCGGGGAGCTGTTTTTT
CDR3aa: CASSLDVGYTGELFF

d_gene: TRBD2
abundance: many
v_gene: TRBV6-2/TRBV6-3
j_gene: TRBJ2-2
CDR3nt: TGTGCCAGCAGCCCGCCCCACGGGGGGGCCATCGGGGAGCTGTTTTTT
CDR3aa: CASSPPHGGAIGELFF

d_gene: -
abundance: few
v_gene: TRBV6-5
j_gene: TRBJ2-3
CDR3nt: TGTGCCAGCAGCCTTATCGGGGGCCGCAGCACAGATACGCAGTATTTT
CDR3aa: CASSLIGGRSTDTQYF